This T cell receptor beta chain was found in a study of shared clonotypes between healthy human individuals. V lost 5 bases to trimming and J lost 15 bases, with 15 bases between them. The germline V gene has CDR1 MNHNS and CDR2 SASEGT. The CDR3 contains 11 residues. For each subset, genomic DNA was distributed in equal portions over several immunoSEQ plates. Sequencing used immunoSEQ multiplex PCR; TCRdb keeps in-frame clones, though not all of them. The table records about 2 million clones, 90% to 95% of them present only once. The study enrolled healthy HIV-negative adults without recent acute infections or vaccinations as donors.

This sequence joins TRBV6-1 and TRBJ2-3, with D perhaps assigned TRBD1 or TRBD2 (7 bases each). What was sequenced was naive CD4+ T cells sorted from blood. Regarding subset: CD45RA+ positively selected. This TCR derives from a man younger than 30 in good health. The CDR3 is CASSPQGREYF. CDR3 coding DNA: TGTGCCAGCAGTCCACAGGGGAGGGAATATTTT.